These 22 T cell receptor beta chains originate from one sample sequenced in a study of blood T cell repertoires in COVID-19. The method was immunoSEQ multiplex PCR; TCRdb's version includes in-frame clones alone and lacks a portion of them. The sample lists about 160,000 clones, 85% to 95% occurring once. The sequenced sample consisted of peripheral blood. These receptors were taken from a woman between 55 and 75 years old with COVID-19, enrolled during active disease.

The J gene is TRBJ1-5, the V gene TRBV25-1; D is possibly TRBD1 (5 bases). CDR3 length: 15 residues. Germline V gene sequence: CDR1 MGHDK, CDR2 SYGVNS. The V and J ends lost 1 base and 4 bases respectively, with 11 bases between them. CDR3 region: CASSESGILNQPQHF. In DNA form, the CDR3 reads TGTGCCAGCAGTGAATCAGGGATCTTAAATCAGCCCCAGCATTTT.

The chain uses TRBV5-1 and TRBJ1-6; 8 nucleotides agree with TRBD1. This CDR3 spans 15 amino acids. The germline V gene encodes CDR1 SGHRS and CDR2 YFSETQ. V lost 3 bases and J lost 7; bases outside the gene matches: 6. As DNA, the CDR3 is TGCGCCAGCAGCTACGGACAGGGACAAAATTCACCCCTCCACTTT. As protein: CASSYGQGQNSPLHF.

This clone appeared a single time. The chain has TRBV4-2 and TRBJ1-6, with 7 bases aligning to TRBD1. J was trimmed by 5 bases and V by 3 bases; bases with no gene match: 7. Germline V lookup: CDR1 LGHNA, CDR2 YNFKEQ. The length of the CDR3 is 16 residues. CDR3 loop: CASSQGLQGNNSPLHF. CDR3 sequence (DNA): TGTGCCAGCAGCCAGGGGTTACAGGGGAATAATTCACCCCTCCACTTT.

The chain is built from TRBV5-5 and TRBJ1-5; D gene ambiguous. V gave up 2 bases and J gave up 0 bases, with 6 bases separating them. Germline V CDR1 and CDR2: SGHKS, YYEKEE (reference sequence). CDR3 size: 14 residues. The DNA of the CDR3 is TGTGCCAGCAGCTTAGCTGATAGCAATCAGCCCCAGCATTTT. Translated, it gives CASSLADSNQPQHF.

The genes are TRBV19 and TRBJ2-5; D might be TRBD1 (5 bases). CDR1 and CDR2 (germline): LNHDA, SQIVND (reference sequence). The V end was cut by 3 bases, the J end by 4 bases, with 12 bases between. The CDR3 loop spans 14 amino acids. CDR3 in DNA: TGTGCCAGTAGTATTCTAAACAGGAGAGAGACCCAGTACTTC. Protein sequence: CASSILNRRETQYF.

This chain links TRBV5-6 with TRBJ2-2; tentative D call: TRBD2 (7 bases). V was trimmed by 4 bases and J by 3 bases, leaving 16 bases between them. Germline V lookup: CDR1 SGHDT, CDR2 YYEEEE. The CDR3 spans 16 residues. The CDR3 sequence: CASSPRGTTYTGELFF. In DNA form, the CDR3 reads TGTGCCAGCAGCCCGAGGGGGACTACTTACACCGGGGAGCTGTTTTTT. The variable domain in full, completed from reference TRBV5-6 and TRBJ2-2, reads DAGVTQSPTHLIKTRGQQVTLRCSPKSGHDTVSWYQQALGQGPQFIFQYYEEEERQRGNFPDRFSGHQFPNYSSELNVNALLLGDSALYLCASSPRGTTYTGELFFGEGSRLTVL.

The CDR3 DNA follows: TGTGCCAGCAGCGGACTCTACGAGCAGTACTTC. This gives the protein CASSGLYEQYF. The chain has TRBV6-2 or TRBV6-3 and TRBJ2-7; D possibly corresponds to TRBD2 (5 bases). CDR3 length: 11 residues. The germline V and J ends were trimmed by 6 bases and 3 bases, with 6 bases remaining between them. Germline assignment: CDR1 MNHEY and CDR2 SVGEGT.

The chain links TRBV6-5 to TRBJ1-5; D remains ambiguous. CDR3 length: 13 amino acids. Germline lookup yields CDR1 MNHEY and CDR2 SVGAGI. V gave up 0 bases and J gave up 7 bases, with 7 bases separating them. This CDR3 reads CASSYSKHQPQHF. DNA of the CDR3: TGTGCCAGCAGTTACTCCAAGCACCAGCCCCAGCATTTT.

The chain recombines TRBV12-5 with TRBJ1-1; D is unresolved. The germline V gene encodes CDR1 LGHNT and CDR2 FRNRAP. CDR3 length: 14 amino acids. Deletions cut 4 bases from V and 5 bases from J, with 14 bases between. CDR3 nucleotide sequence: TGTGCTAGTGGTTCAAACACGGCGGAGACTGAAGCTTTCTTT. It specifies CASGSNTAETEAFF.

The chain is built from TRBV29-1 and TRBJ1-1; 7 bases are a match to TRBD1. Germline assignment: CDR1 SQVTM and CDR2 ANQGSEA. V was pared by 5 bases and J by 1 base, with 4 bases of the junction left unmatched. The CDR3 spans 13 residues. Written as DNA, the CDR3 is TGCAGCGTTACGGGACAGACGAACACTGAAGCTTTCTTT. This gives the protein CSVTGQTNTEAFF.

This clone appeared once. The rearrangement uses TRBV7-2 and TRBJ1-2; 10 nucleotides align to TRBD1. J was trimmed by 8 bases and V by 5 bases; bases with no gene match: 11. This CDR3 comprises 15 residues. Looked up from germline, CDR1 is SGHTA and CDR2 is FQGNSA. The CDR3 DNA is TGTGCCAGCAGCCCCCAGGACAGGGGGTTTTACGGCTACACCTTC. Translating gives CASSPQDRGFYGYTF.

This rearrangement joins TRBV6-5 to TRBJ1-1, with no clear D. The germline V gene has CDR1 MNHEY and CDR2 SVGAGI. Trimming left V 9 bases short and J 0 bases short, with 5 bases between. The CDR3 is 11 residues long. CDR3 in DNA: TGTGCCAGTACAGTGAACACTGAAGCTTTCTTT. It translates to CASTVNTEAFF.

This sequence joins TRBV7-9 and TRBJ1-4; D unresolved. This CDR3 region has 16 residues. CDR1 SEHNR and CDR2 FQNEAQ come from the germline V gene (reference sequence). The V and J ends lost 2 bases and 3 bases respectively, with 13 bases between them. The CDR3 nucleotides read TGTGCCAGCAGCTTAACACCCGGGTCCTCTAATGAAAAACTGTTTTTT. This translates into CASSLTPGSSNEKLFF.

The V gene is TRBV6-5, the J gene TRBJ2-7; TRBD1 agrees at 9 bases. Trimming took 6 bases from V and 9 from J; bases not matched to a gene: 9. Germline lookup yields CDR1 MNHEY and CDR2 SVGAGI. The CDR3 is 13 amino acids. The CDR3 loop reads CASSSIPDRGQYF. The CDR3 DNA reads as TGTGCCAGCAGCAGTATCCCGGACAGGGGGCAGTACTTC.

V usage is TRBV5-4 and J usage is TRBJ2-2, with 9 bases fitting TRBD2. The germline V gene has CDR1 SGHNT and CDR2 YYREEE (reference sequence). Trimming cost V 4 bases and J 7 bases; bases outside gene matches: 23. The CDR3 length is 20 residues. The CDR3 loop reads CASSPPSSVVAGAKSGELFF. CDR3 nucleotides: TGTGCCAGCAGCCCCCCTTCGTCGGTGGTAGCGGGGGCAAAGAGCGGGGAGCTGTTTTTT.

This clone was recorded only once. The V call is TRBV4-1, the J call TRBJ2-3, with TRBD1 identical over 10 bases. The CDR3 spans 15 residues. Germline values: CDR1 MGHRA, CDR2 YSYEKL. V dropped 4 bases and J dropped 6; count of bases not matched to a gene: 7. Here the CDR3 reads CASSLRDRGQDTQYF. In DNA, the CDR3 is TGCGCCAGCAGCCTCCGGGACAGGGGACAGGATACGCAGTATTTT.

The V and J genes are TRBV19 and TRBJ1-4; D gene ambiguous. V gave up 7 bases and J gave up 6 bases, with 12 bases separating them. Germline V gene data show CDR1 as LNHDA and CDR2 as SQIVND (reference sequence). CDR3 length: 13 residues. The CDR3 reads CASKVAGDEKLFF. Written as DNA, the CDR3 is TGTGCCAGTAAGGTGGCGGGAGATGAAAAACTGTTTTTT.

The chain has TRBV5-1 and TRBJ2-1, with 15 bases matching TRBD2. Germline V gives CDR1 SGHRS, CDR2 YFSETQ. The CDR3 has 19 amino acids. J lost 0 bases, V lost 4 bases, and 8 bases had no gene match. The CDR3 is CASSPGLAGGLPSYNEQFF. The CDR3 DNA follows: TGCGCCAGCAGCCCGGGACTAGCGGGGGGTCTTCCCTCCTACAATGAGCAGTTCTTC.

The CDR3 nucleotides are TGTGCCAGCAGCCGGACAGGGTGGGAGCTGAACACTGAAGCTTTCTTT. Protein: CASSRTGWELNTEAFF. This chain links TRBV7-9 with TRBJ1-1, with 8 bases matching TRBD1. Germline assignment: CDR1 SEHNR and CDR2 FQNEAQ (reference sequence). V was pared by 5 bases and J by 0 bases, with 8 bases of the junction left unmatched. There are 16 residues in the CDR3.

The chain combines TRBV18 with TRBJ1-6; possibly TRBD1 for D (6 bases). The CDR3 sequence is 13 residues long. The germline V gene encodes CDR1 KGHSH and CDR2 LQKENI. Trimming took 4 bases from V and 8 from J, leaving 9 bases between them. The CDR3 sequence is CASSLYRDSPLHF. The CDR3 DNA reads TGTGCCAGCTCACTTTACAGGGATTCACCCCTCCACTTT.

This clone was detected once. The chain couples TRBV5-1 to TRBJ2-1; D is uncertain. Germline V gives CDR1 SGHRS, CDR2 YFSETQ. The CDR3 is 11 residues long. V gave up 0 bases and J gave up 8 bases, with 3 bases separating them. CDR3 region: CASSLDYEQFF. The CDR3 nucleotides read TGCGCCAGCAGCTTGGACTATGAGCAGTTCTTC.

The rearrangement links TRBV2 to TRBJ2-7, with 10 positions matching TRBD1. Trimming removed 8 bases from V and 10 bases from J; junction bases left unmatched: 2. The germline V gene encodes CDR1 SNHLY and CDR2 FYNNEI. CDR3 size: 10 residues. This CDR3 reads CASGTGVQYF. In DNA, the CDR3 is TGTGCCAGCGGGACAGGGGTTCAGTACTTC.